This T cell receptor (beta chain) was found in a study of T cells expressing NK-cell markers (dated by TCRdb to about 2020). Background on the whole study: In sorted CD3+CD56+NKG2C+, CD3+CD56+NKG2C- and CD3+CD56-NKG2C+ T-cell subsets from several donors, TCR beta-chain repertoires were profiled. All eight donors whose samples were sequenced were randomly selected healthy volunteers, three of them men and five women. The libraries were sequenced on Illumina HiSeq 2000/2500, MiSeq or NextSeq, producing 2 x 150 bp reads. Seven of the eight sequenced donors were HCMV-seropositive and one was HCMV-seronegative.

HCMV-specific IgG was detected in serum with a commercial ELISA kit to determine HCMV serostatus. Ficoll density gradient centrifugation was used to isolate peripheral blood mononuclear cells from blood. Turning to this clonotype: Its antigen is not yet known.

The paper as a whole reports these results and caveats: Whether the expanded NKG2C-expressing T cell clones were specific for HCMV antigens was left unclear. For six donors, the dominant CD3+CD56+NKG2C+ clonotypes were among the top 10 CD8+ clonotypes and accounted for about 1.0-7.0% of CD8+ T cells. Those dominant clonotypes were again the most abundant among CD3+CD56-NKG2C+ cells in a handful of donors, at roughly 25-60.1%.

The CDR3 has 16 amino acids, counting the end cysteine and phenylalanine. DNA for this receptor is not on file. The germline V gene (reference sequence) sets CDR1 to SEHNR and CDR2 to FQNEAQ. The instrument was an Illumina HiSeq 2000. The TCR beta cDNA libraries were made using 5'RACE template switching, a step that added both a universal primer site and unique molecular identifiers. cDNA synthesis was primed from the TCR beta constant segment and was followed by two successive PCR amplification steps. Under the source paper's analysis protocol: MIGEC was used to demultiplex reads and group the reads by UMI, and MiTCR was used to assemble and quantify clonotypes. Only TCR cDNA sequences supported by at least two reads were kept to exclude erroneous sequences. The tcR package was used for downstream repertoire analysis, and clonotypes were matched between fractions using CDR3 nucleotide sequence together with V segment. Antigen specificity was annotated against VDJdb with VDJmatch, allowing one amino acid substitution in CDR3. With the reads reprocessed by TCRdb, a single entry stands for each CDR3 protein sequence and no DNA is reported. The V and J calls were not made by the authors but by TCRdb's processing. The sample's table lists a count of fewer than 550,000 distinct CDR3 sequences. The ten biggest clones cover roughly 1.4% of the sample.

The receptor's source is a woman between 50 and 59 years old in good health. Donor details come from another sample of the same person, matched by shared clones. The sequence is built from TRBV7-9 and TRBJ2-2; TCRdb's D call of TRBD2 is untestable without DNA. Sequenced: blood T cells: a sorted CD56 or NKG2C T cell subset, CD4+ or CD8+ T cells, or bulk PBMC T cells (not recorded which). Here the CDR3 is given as CASSPFNQRGTGELFF.